The 3 T cell receptor beta chains listed next were all sequenced from one sample in a study of cytomegalovirus exposure and HLA in healthy donors. 60 Vbeta and 13 Jbeta primers were used in PCR. Only in-frame clones appear in the TCRdb table, and some are missing; sequencing was by immunoSEQ multiplex PCR. Among roughly 120,000 clones listed, 80% were seen once. The sequenced sample consisted of PBMCs. Receptor source: a young man in good health and CMV-seronegative.

The chain links TRBV19 to TRBJ1-1; D is unresolved. The germline V and J ends were trimmed by 8 bases and 7 bases, with 17 bases remaining between them. The CDR3 has 13 amino acids. CDR1 and CDR2 (germline): LNHDA, SQIVND (reference sequence). CDR3 protein: CASQLTGRNEAFF. In DNA, the CDR3 is TGTGCCAGTCAACTGACGGGAAGGAATGAAGCTTTCTTT.

The V and J genes are TRBV28 and TRBJ2-7, with a weak D call TRBD1 (6 bases). The V end was cut by 8 bases, the J end by 5 bases, with 13 bases between. CDR3 length: 12 amino acids. Per germline, CDR1 MDHEN and CDR2 SYDVKM. The CDR3 nucleotides read TGTGCCAGCGGGCCAGGGGCGGACGAGCAGTACTTC. This gives the protein CASGPGADEQYF.

The chain recombines TRBV28 with TRBJ1-4; TRBD1 agrees at 10 bases. This CDR3 region has 15 residues. From germline, CDR1 is MDHEN and CDR2 SYDVKM. The trim removed 5 bases at V and 7 bases at J, leaving 7 bases unmatched. The CDR3 bases are TGTGCCAGCAGTCCCGGGACAGGGGAGGTTGAAAAACTGTTTTTT. Its translation: CASSPGTGEVEKLFF.